These 2 T cell receptor beta chains came from one sample sequenced in a study of blood T cells in healthy people across ages. Combining a sample-barcoded 5' primer with a J-beta primer mix, a second PCR ran for about 7 to 11 cycles. MiXCR, applied by TCRdb to the 5' RACE reads, yields one record per CDR3 protein. The sample lists roughly 680,000 distinct CDR3 sequences, around 48% occurring once. The sample comprised blood. Receptors originate from an older woman in good health.

The V gene is TRBV2, the J gene TRBJ2-7; D call uncertain. This CDR3 spans 15 amino acids. Germline CDR1 SNHLY, CDR2 FYNNEI. V was shortened by 1 base and J by 0 bases, with 10 bases between the two germline ends. CDR3 loop: CASSEVTRSSYEQYF. DNA for the CDR3: TGTGCCAGCAGTGAAGTAACACGGAGCTCCTACGAGCAGTACTTC.

The chain uses TRBV7-2 and TRBJ1-1; possibly TRBD1 for D (5 bases). This CDR3 is built from 13 residues. The V and J ends lost 6 bases and 1 base respectively, with 9 bases between them. Looked up from germline, CDR1 is SGHTA and CDR2 is FQGNSA. Here the CDR3 DNA reads TGTGCCAGCAGGGGGCGCAGGAACACTGAAGCTTTCTTT. Residues: CASRGRRNTEAFF.